Below, 10 T cell receptor beta chains from the same sample are listed, as sequenced in a study of blood T cell repertoires in COVID-19. TCRdb's table, derived via immunoSEQ multiplex PCR, lists solely in-frame clones and lacks some. The data show hundreds of thousands of clones, 80% to 95% seen once. The sample taken for sequencing was PBMCs or T cells enriched from blood (not recorded which). These receptors were obtained from a woman under 30 who had recovered from COVID-19.

This chain links TRBV9 with TRBJ1-1, with 9 bases that match TRBD1. CDR1 and CDR2 (germline): SGDLS, YYNGEE. Losses at the gene ends were 5 bases for V and 3 bases for J; bases not matched to a gene: 8. The CDR3 is made up of 15 amino acids. The CDR3: CASSPLGTGYTEAFF. CDR3 DNA: TGTGCCAGCAGTCCCCTGGGGACAGGGTACACTGAAGCTTTCTTT.

The chain joins TRBV2 to TRBJ1-5; 10 positions agree with TRBD1. Germline CDR1 SNHLY, CDR2 FYNNEI. V shed 6 bases, J shed 6 bases, and the junction held 8 bases outside the gene matches. The CDR3 spans 15 residues. CDR3 in DNA: TGTGCCAGCAGCCGGGACAGGGGAAGGGGTCAGCCCCAGCATTTT. Amino acids: CASSRDRGRGQPQHF.

This chain links TRBV9 with TRBJ1-2; D ambiguous. CDR1 is SGDLS, CDR2 YYNGEE, per germline. The CDR3 totals 12 residues. V lost 7 bases and J lost 4, with 11 bases in between. The CDR3 reads CASGEKVYGYTF. CDR3 DNA sequence: TGTGCCAGCGGGGAGAAGGTCTATGGCTACACCTTC.

This clone was counted once. J is TRBJ2-5 and V is TRBV29-1, with D tentatively TRBD1 (7 bases). The V and J ends lost 2 bases and 5 bases respectively, with 12 bases between them. Per the germline V gene, CDR1 is SQVTM and CDR2 is ANQGSEA. The CDR3 covers 13 residues. The CDR3 bases are TGCAGCGTTGAAAAGGGGGCGGGGGAGACCCAGTACTTC. Amino acids: CSVEKGAGETQYF. Drawing the rest from reference TRBV29-1 and TRBJ2-5, the complete variable domain is SAVISQKPSRDICQRGTSLTIQCQVDSQVTMMFWYRQQPGQSLTLIATANQGSEATYESGFVIDKFPISRPNLTFSTLTVSNMSPEDSSIYLCSVEKGAGETQYFGPGTRLLVL.

The rearrangement links TRBV7-2 to TRBJ1-3; TRBD1 is a possible D gene (5 bases). Trimming cost V 1 base and J 13 bases, with 11 bases left between them. This CDR3 is 12 amino acids long. Germline assignment: CDR1 SGHTA and CDR2 FQGNSA. CDR3 loop: CASSLDGRAIYF. The CDR3, as DNA: TGTGCCAGCAGCTTAGATGGCAGGGCAATATATTTT.

V and J are TRBV5-5 and TRBJ1-6, with D unresolved. The CDR3 has 14 amino acids. Germline V lookup: CDR1 SGHKS, CDR2 YYEKEE (reference sequence). Trimming cost V 3 bases and J 6 bases, with 10 bases left between them. The CDR3 region is CASSSQRLNSPLHF. As DNA, the CDR3 is TGTGCCAGCAGCTCTCAGCGACTTAATTCACCCCTCCACTTT.

This rearrangement joins TRBV18 to TRBJ1-3; 7 bases align to TRBD1. From germline, CDR1 is KGHSH and CDR2 LQKENI. V lost 6 bases and J lost 0; bases outside the gene matches: 8. This CDR3 comprises 16 residues. For the CDR3, the DNA is TGTGCCAGCTCCCCTGACAGGGTCCTCTCTGGAAACACCATATATTTT. Translation gives CASSPDRVLSGNTIYF.

About this clone: A junction boundary mismatches the germline segment, possibly from a read error. V is TRBV13 and J is TRBJ1-2; 8 bases line up with TRBD1. Germline CDR1 and CDR2: PRHDT and FYEKMQ (reference sequence). The CDR3 spans 17 residues. The CDR3 loop is CASSLGQGFLPNGGYTF. CDR3 bases: TGTGCCAGCAGCCTAGGACAGGGCTTCCTTCCTAACGGGGGCTACACCTTC.

The chain recombines TRBV2 with TRBJ2-7; 7 nucleotides align to TRBD2. J gave up 5 bases and V 5 bases, and 33 bases lay outside the gene matches. The CDR3 is 22 residues long. Germline V CDR1 and CDR2: SNHLY, FYNNEI. The CDR3 loop reads CASSPQDPAGVLMGDGIDEQYF. The CDR3 DNA follows: TGTGCCAGCAGTCCTCAAGATCCGGCGGGAGTACTGATGGGTGATGGTATTGACGAGCAGTACTTC.

There are a few counts of this clone. V gene TRBV25-1 combines with J gene TRBJ1-1; TRBD1 might be the D (6 bases). CDR1 is MGHDK and CDR2 is SYGVNS in the germline V gene. V was pared by 4 bases and J by 5 bases, with 14 bases between. This CDR3 has 14 amino acids. The DNA for the CDR3 is TGTGCCAGCAGTGGAGGGGGAGGGTGGACTGAAGCTTTCTTT. Its translation: CASSGGGGWTEAFF.